Each of the 17 T cell receptor beta chains below was sequenced from the same sample in a study of blood T cell repertoires in COVID-19. The repertoire was sequenced with immunoSEQ multiplex PCR; TCRdb's copy has only in-frame clones and lacks some. There are 200,000 to 300,000 clones in the sample; 80% to 90% occur only once, and about 4% lies in the top ten. What was sequenced was peripheral blood. Every receptor here comes from a man in his fifties with acute or convalescent COVID-19.

V usage is TRBV4-1 and J usage is TRBJ1-6; TRBD1 aligns across 7 bases. V was clipped by 1 base and J by 4 bases; unmatched bases: 1. Per the germline V gene, CDR1 is MGHRA and CDR2 is YSYEKL. This CDR3 has 15 amino acids. The CDR3 protein is CASSQGGQYNSPLHF. CDR3 sequence (DNA): TGCGCCAGCAGCCAAGGGGGACAGTATAATTCACCCCTCCACTTT.

V is TRBV21-1 and J is TRBJ1-6. TRBV21-1 is termed a pseudogene. The CDR3 runs to 15 residues. CDR3 nucleotide sequence: TGTGCCAGCAGCAAAGCGCTATGTCAAGATTCACCCCTCCACTTT. This translates into CASSKALCQDSPLHF.

This rearrangement joins TRBV11-2 to TRBJ2-3, with 15 nucleotides matching TRBD2. Germline-derived CDR1 and CDR2 are SGHAT and FQNNGV. V was pared by 5 bases and J by 4 bases, with 7 bases of the junction left unmatched. The CDR3 is 17 amino acids. The CDR3, as DNA: TGTGCCAGCAGCCGCCCGGGACTAGCGGGGGGAGCAGATACGCAGTATTTT. Protein: CASSRPGLAGGADTQYF.

The rearrangement uses TRBV24-1 and TRBJ2-3; the D gene is possibly TRBD1 (7 bases). With 11 bases removed from V and 2 bases from J, the gap between germline ends came to 13 bases. The CDR3 covers 13 residues. The germline CDR1 and CDR2 sequences are KGHDR and SFDVKD. The CDR3 DNA reads TGTGCCATAGCGGACAGGATCACAGATACGCAGTATTTT. It yields the protein CAIADRITDTQYF.

The chain couples TRBV11-1 to TRBJ2-5; D is unclear. In germline, CDR1 is SGHAT, CDR2 FQDESV (reference sequence). V lost 1 base and J lost 5, with 5 bases in between. The CDR3 is 12 amino acids. CDR3 in DNA: TGTGCCAGCAGCTTAGGCCGGGAGACCCAGTACTTC. This encodes CASSLGRETQYF.

The table lists this clone with a few counts. The CDR3, as DNA: TGTGCCAGCAGCTTCCGCGGACAGGGCCGCACAGATACGCAGTATTTT. Translating gives CASSFRGQGRTDTQYF. The rearrangement uses TRBV11-3 and TRBJ2-3, with 8 bases identical to TRBD1. CDR1 is SGHNT, CDR2 YENEEA, per germline. Trimming took 3 bases from V and 1 from J; bases not matched to a gene: 6. The CDR3 covers 16 residues.

This clone came up a few times. This rearrangement joins TRBV28 to TRBJ1-2, with D unresolved. The length of the CDR3 is 12 residues. Germline V lookup: CDR1 MDHEN, CDR2 SYDVKM. Trimming left V 4 bases short and J 6 bases short, with 9 bases between. This CDR3 reads CASSSDINGYTF. DNA of the CDR3: TGTGCCAGCAGTTCCGACATAAATGGCTACACCTTC.

The V call is TRBV5-4, the J call TRBJ2-1; 11 bases match TRBD2. The CDR3 runs 16 residues. CDR1 and CDR2 from the germline V gene are SGHNT and YYREEE (reference sequence). V lost 4 bases to trimming and J lost 2 bases; unmatched junction nucleotides: 5. The CDR3: CASSLSGGATYNEQFF. The CDR3 DNA is TGTGCCAGCAGCCTTAGCGGGGGGGCCACCTACAATGAGCAGTTCTTC. Supplemented by reference TRBV5-4 and TRBJ2-1, the full variable domain reads ETGVTQSPTHLIKTRGQQVTLRCSSQSGHNTVSWYQQALGQGPQFIFQYYREEENGRGNFPPRFSGLQFPNYSSELNVNALELDDSALYLCASSLSGGATYNEQFFGPGTRLTVL.

This clone was detected only once. This chain links TRBV3-1 (or the pseudogene TRBV3-2) with TRBJ1-6; possible D gene TRBD1, 5 bases. The CDR3 has 14 amino acids. The germline gives CDR1 LGHDT, CDR2 YNNKEL (reference sequence). Trimming cost V 4 bases and J 9 bases, with 13 bases left between them. The CDR3 loop reads CASSLRGEGSPLHF. CDR3 coding DNA: TGTGCCAGCAGCCTCCGGGGGGAGGGTTCACCCCTCCACTTT.

This clone has more than one count but fewer than ten. The V call is TRBV9, the J call TRBJ2-7; tentatively, D is TRBD1 (6 bases). V gave up 2 bases and J gave up 4 bases, with 19 bases separating them. This CDR3 is built from 16 residues. Germline V gives CDR1 SGDLS, CDR2 YYNGEE. CDR3 amino acids: CASSVSPDRALYEQYF. CDR3 nucleotide sequence: TGTGCCAGCAGCGTTAGCCCGGACAGAGCCCTATACGAGCAGTACTTC. Full variable domain (rest looked up from reference TRBV9 and TRBJ2-7): DSGVTQTPKHLITATGQRVTLRCSPRSGDLSVYWYQQSLDQGLQFLIQYYNGEERAKGNILERFSAQQFPDLHSELNLSSLELGDSALYFCASSVSPDRALYEQYFGPGTRLTVT.

This chain links TRBV5-4 with TRBJ1-2; 8 bases map to TRBD1. The CDR3 is 14 residues long. J lost 4 bases, V lost 4 bases, and 6 bases had no gene match. CDR1 is SGHNT and CDR2 is YYREEE in the germline V gene (reference sequence). The CDR3 DNA reads as TGTGCCAGCAGCGCAGGGGGCGCCGGCTATGGCTACACCTTC. This sequence encodes CASSAGGAGYGYTF.

Concerning this clone itself: Additional DNA sequences in this sample encode the identical CDR3. This chain uses TRBV14 with TRBJ2-2; D is undetermined. This CDR3 spans 14 amino acids. V lost 2 bases and J lost 2, with 6 bases in between. The germline V gene has CDR1 SGHDN and CDR2 FVKESK. The DNA for the CDR3 is TGTGCCAGCAGCCAATCGACTAACACCGGGGAGCTGTTTTTT. Its translation is CASSQSTNTGELFF. The full variable domain, rest sourced from reference TRBV14 and TRBJ2-2, is EAGVTQFPSHSVIEKGQTVTLRCDPISGHDNLYWYRRVMGKEIKFLLHFVKESKQDESGMPNNRFLAERTGGTYSTLKVQPAELEDSGVYFCASSQSTNTGELFFGEGSRLTVL.

This chain connects TRBV10-3 to TRBJ1-5; weak D call: TRBD1 (5 bases). Germline-derived CDR1 and CDR2 are ENHRY and SYGVKD. V was pared by 6 bases and J by 0 bases, with 12 bases between. The CDR3 is 15 residues long. The CDR3 DNA reads TGTGCCATCAGGGGGGGGGACGGTAGCAATCAGCCCCAGCATTTT. Translated: CAIRGGDGSNQPQHF.

The V and J genes are TRBV30 and TRBJ2-3; tentative D call: TRBD1 (6 bases). V lost 4 bases to trimming and J lost 2 bases, with 13 bases between them. CDR3 size: 14 residues. CDR1 is GTSNPN and CDR2 is SVGIG in the germline V gene (reference sequence). The CDR3 here is CAWTRDTFTDTQYF. The CDR3 bases are TGTGCCTGGACCCGGGACACATTCACAGATACGCAGTATTTT.

V and J are TRBV19 and TRBJ1-3; D uncertain. CDR3 length equals 15 residues. Trimming left V 6 bases short and J 1 base short, with 13 bases between. Germline CDR1 and CDR2: LNHDA and SQIVND (reference sequence). CDR3 region: CASSAAAVSGNTIYF. The CDR3 DNA is TGTGCCAGTAGCGCGGCAGCGGTGTCTGGAAACACCATATATTTT.

This chain joins TRBV29-1 and TRBJ1-1; possible D gene TRBD1, 6 bases. This CDR3 spans 12 amino acids. V was pared by 5 bases and J by 9 bases, with 16 bases between. Germline assignment: CDR1 SQVTM and CDR2 ANQGSEA. CDR3 amino acids: CSVNRGRDKAFF. The CDR3 DNA reads TGCAGCGTTAATAGAGGACGGGACAAAGCTTTCTTT. Full variable domain (remainder filled in from reference TRBV29-1 and TRBJ1-1): SAVISQKPSRDICQRGTSLTIQCQVDSQVTMMFWYRQQPGQSLTLIATANQGSEATYESGFVIDKFPISRPNLTFSTLTVSNMSPEDSSIYLCSVNRGRDKAFFGQGTRLTVV.

The rearrangement uses TRBV3-1 (or the pseudogene TRBV3-2) and TRBJ2-7, with 7 bases aligning to TRBD1. The CDR3 is 13 residues long. The germline V gene encodes CDR1 LGHDT and CDR2 YNNKEL (reference sequence). V dropped 5 bases and J dropped 5; count of bases not matched to a gene: 6. CDR3 loop: CASSARGSDEQYF. CDR3 bases: TGTGCCAGCAGCGCCAGGGGGTCGGACGAGCAGTACTTC.